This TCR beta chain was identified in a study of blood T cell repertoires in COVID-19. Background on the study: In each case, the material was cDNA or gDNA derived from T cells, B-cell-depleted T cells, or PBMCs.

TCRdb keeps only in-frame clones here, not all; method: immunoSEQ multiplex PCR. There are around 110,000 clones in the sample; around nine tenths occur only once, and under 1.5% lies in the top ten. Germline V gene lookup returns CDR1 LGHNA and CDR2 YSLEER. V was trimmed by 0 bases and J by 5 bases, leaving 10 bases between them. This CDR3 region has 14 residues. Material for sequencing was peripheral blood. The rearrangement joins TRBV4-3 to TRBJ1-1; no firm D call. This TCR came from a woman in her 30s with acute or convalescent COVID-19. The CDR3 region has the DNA TGCGCCAGCAGCCAAGATTCGCGGGGTACTGAAGCTTTCTTT. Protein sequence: CASSQDSRGTEAFF.